This paragraph covers one TCR beta chain sequence. Antigen: not known. These data originate in a study of cytomegalovirus exposure and HLA in healthy donors. Findings and caveats of the study: Further analysis, carried out later, found HLA-associated TCR beta chains more clonally expanded than equally common other chains. Most CMV-associated TCR beta chains were later found to appear HLA-restricted. The study recorded 150 to 200 TCR beta chains that were cytomegalovirus-associated. A later analysis linked a missense DCLRE1C variant to TCR beta V- and J-gene trimming.

The germline V and J ends were trimmed by 7 bases and 8 bases, with 9 bases remaining between them. CDR3 size: 11 residues. CDR1 is SGHTA and CDR2 is FQGNSA in the germline V gene. The study ran its PCR with 60 Vbeta and 13 Jbeta primers. Measured with immunoSEQ multiplex PCR; TCRdb has only the in-frame clones, and not every one. The repertoire table contains approximately 110,000 clones. Material: PBMCs. The receptor's source is a man younger than 40 in good health and CMV-seronegative. The chain uses TRBV7-2 and TRBJ2-1; D is unresolved. The CDR3 reads CASTVSDEQFF. The DNA of the CDR3 is TGTGCCAGCACCGTATCGGATGAGCAGTTCTTC.